The 20 T cell receptor beta chains reported below all come from one sample, sequenced in a study of T-cell reconstitution after alpha-beta-depleted transplantation in children. Researchers prepared the TCRbeta library using unique molecular identifiers, the study reports. TCRdb re-analysed the PCR reads in MiXCR, keeping a single row per CDR3 protein. The data show approximately 170,000 distinct CDR3 sequences, around 10% seen once. The sequencing used PBMCs, collected before TCRalphabeta/CD19-depleted stem cell transplant. Every receptor here comes from a boy between 2 and 15 years old with acute myeloid leukemia, due to receive a stem cell transplant.

The sample holds many counts of this clonotype. The CDR3 DNA reads TGTGCCAGCAGCCCTAGGGGGACAGGGTCCTACGAGCAGTACTTC. Its protein product is CASSPRGTGSYEQYF. The chain joins TRBV7-9 to TRBJ2-7; 9 positions match TRBD1. There are 15 residues in the CDR3. Germline CDR1 is SEHNR and CDR2 is FQNEAQ (reference sequence). V lost 5 bases and J lost 1; bases outside the gene matches: 6.

The table lists this clonotype with many counts. V usage is TRBV5-1 and J usage is TRBJ2-7; 8 bases are shared with TRBD1. V trimming: 4 bases; J trimming: 2 bases; junction bases outside the gene matches: 5. This CDR3 has 14 residues. CDR1 is SGHRS and CDR2 is YFSETQ in the germline V gene. The CDR3 sequence is CASSTRTGPYEQYF. The DNA of the CDR3 is TGCGCCAGCAGCACCCGGACAGGGCCCTACGAGCAGTACTTC. Complete variable domain (other parts from reference TRBV5-1 and TRBJ2-7): KAGVTQTPRYLIKTRGQQVTLSCSPISGHRSVSWYQQTPGQGLQFLFEYFSETQRNKGNFPGRFSGRQFSNSRSEMNVSTLELGDSALYLCASSTRTGPYEQYFGPGTRLTVT.

This clonotype was counted at least ten times. In nucleotides, the CDR3 is TGTGCCAGCGGGGGAGATTTCACAGATACGCAGTATTTT. This encodes CASGGDFTDTQYF. The chain employs TRBV2 and TRBJ2-3; D could derive from TRBD1 or TRBD2 (5 bases each). V was clipped by 8 bases and J by 2 bases, with 11 bases between them. The CDR3 loop spans 13 amino acids. CDR1 and CDR2 (germline): SNHLY, FYNNEI. The full variable domain, in which reference TRBV2 and TRBJ2-3 provide the parts outside the CDR3, is EPEVTQTPSHQVTQMGQEVILRCVPISNHLYFYWYRQILGQKVEFLVSFYNNEISEKSEIFDDQFSVERPDGSNFTLKIRSTKLEDSAMYFCASGGDFTDTQYFGPGTRLTVL.

This clonotype was seen repeatedly, ten times or more. The chain is built from TRBV5-5 and TRBJ1-1; 7 bases align to TRBD1. J was trimmed by 4 bases and V by 4 bases; bases with no gene match: 4. The CDR3 loop spans 13 amino acids. The V gene's germline CDR1 is SGHKS and CDR2 YYEKEE (reference sequence). The CDR3 DNA sequence: TGTGCCAGCAGCCTCGGACAGGCCACTGAAGCTTTCTTT. Its translation is CASSLGQATEAFF.

This clonotype was seen many times. V gene TRBV4-1 combines with J gene TRBJ2-6, with 7 bases identical to TRBD1. The CDR3 spans 16 residues. CDR1 and CDR2 from the germline V gene are MGHRA and YSYEKL. Germline trimming cut 4 bases from V and 2 bases from J; bases unmatched to any gene: 5. In DNA form, the CDR3 reads TGCGCCAGCAGCCTCACTACAGGGGCTGGGGCCAACGTCCTGACTTTC. It codes for CASSLTTGAGANVLTF.

There are many counts of this clonotype. The chain carries TRBV5-1 and TRBJ2-2; the match to TRBD2 covers 13 bases. The CDR3 consists of 16 residues. Per germline, CDR1 SGHRS and CDR2 YFSETQ. V lost 2 bases, J lost 6 bases, and 4 bases stayed unmatched. The CDR3 sequence is CASSLRLAGGPGELFF. The CDR3 coding sequence is TGCGCCAGCAGCTTAAGACTAGCGGGAGGTCCCGGGGAGCTGTTTTTT.

This clonotype was found many times. The V call is TRBV5-1, the J call TRBJ2-3; 10 bases line up with TRBD2. J was trimmed by 5 bases and V by 2 bases; bases with no gene match: 5. The CDR3 runs 15 residues. CDR1 and CDR2 from the germline V gene are SGHRS and YFSETQ. The CDR3 loop is CASSFSGGAGDTQYF. CDR3 DNA sequence: TGCGCCAGCAGCTTCAGCGGGGGGGCCGGAGATACGCAGTATTTT.

In this sample, this clonotype turned up many times. The gene calls are TRBV4-1 and TRBJ2-7, with 10 bases fitting TRBD2. Trimming removed 1 base from V and 1 base from J; junction bases left unmatched: 7. The length of the CDR3 is 17 residues. Germline lookup yields CDR1 MGHRA and CDR2 YSYEKL. CDR3 DNA: TGCGCCAGCAGCCAAGTAGTTAGGACTAGCGGTTCCTACGAGCAGTACTTC. Its protein product is CASSQVVRTSGSYEQYF.

This clonotype was seen ten or more times. V and J are TRBV7-2 and TRBJ1-2, with D maybe TRBD1 (5 bases). The CDR3 length is 12 residues. In germline, CDR1 is SGHTA, CDR2 FQGNSA. The ends were cut back, 4 bases at V and 2 bases at J, with 5 bases in the middle. CDR3 nucleotide sequence: TGTGCCAGCAGCTCAGGGAACTATGGCTACACCTTC. It codes for CASSSGNYGYTF. Together with reference TRBV7-2 and TRBJ1-2, the CDR3 gives the full variable domain: GAGVSQSPSNKVTEKGKDVELRCDPISGHTALYWYRQSLGQGLEFLIYFQGNSAPDKSGLPSDRFSAERTGGSVSTLTIQRTQQEDSAVYLCASSSGNYGYTFGSGTRLTVV.

Ten or more counts support this clonotype. This rearrangement joins TRBV5-1 to TRBJ2-5; the match to TRBD1 covers 9 bases. From germline, CDR1 is SGHRS and CDR2 YFSETQ. The CDR3 is made up of 15 amino acids. Trimming took 4 bases from V and 6 from J; bases not matched to a gene: 10. The CDR3 DNA reads as TGCGCCAGCAGCCCTACCGGGACAGGGATAAAGACCCAGTACTTC. The encoded protein is CASSPTGTGIKTQYF.

This clonotype was counted at least ten times. The rearrangement links TRBV20-1 to TRBJ2-1; 9 positions match TRBD2. The CDR3 contains 14 residues. CDR1 and CDR2 from the germline V gene are DFQATT and SNEGSKA (reference sequence). V dropped 7 bases and J dropped 4; count of bases not matched to a gene: 8. The CDR3 DNA is TGCAGTGTTCACAGCGGGGGGCGATACAATGAGCAGTTCTTC. Translating it yields CSVHSGGRYNEQFF.

Ten or more counts support this clonotype. The genes are TRBV10-3 and TRBJ2-1; the D is unclear. CDR3 length: 12 amino acids. Trimming stripped 3 bases from V and 6 bases from J, with 6 bases between. Germline V CDR1 and CDR2: ENHRY, SYGVKD. The CDR3 sequence: CAISENFNEQFF. For the CDR3, the DNA is TGTGCCATCAGTGAAAATTTCAATGAGCAGTTCTTC.

This clonotype has ten or more counts. J is TRBJ1-2 and V is TRBV5-1; D is undetermined. The CDR3 sequence is 16 residues long. Germline V gene data show CDR1 as SGHRS and CDR2 as YFSETQ. Trimming pared 3 bases from V and 7 bases from J, leaving 22 bases between. The CDR3 DNA sequence: TGCGCCAGCAGCTCCCCAAAGACGGGAGGAGGCGGTGGCTACACCTTC. It is translated as CASSSPKTGGGGGYTF.

There are many counts of this clonotype. The chain recombines TRBV4-1 with TRBJ2-1; 13 bases are shared with TRBD2. The CDR3 contains 17 residues. V shed 0 bases and J 8 bases; nucleotides not matched to a gene: 7. CDR1 and CDR2 (germline): MGHRA, YSYEKL. CDR3 bases: TGCGCCAGCAGCCAAGATAGGCGGACTAGCGGGAGAGATGAGCAGTTCTTC. It translates to CASSQDRRTSGRDEQFF.

Many counts were recorded for this clonotype. The genes are TRBV7-2 and TRBJ2-4, with D possibly being TRBD2 (6 bases). This CDR3 has 17 residues. The germline CDR1 and CDR2 sequences are SGHTA and FQGNSA. The V end lost 5 bases, the J end lost 1 base, and 18 bases lay between the germline ends. The DNA of the CDR3 is TGTGCCAGCAGCCATACTTACGGGAGATGGGCCAAAAACATTCAGTACTTC. Its translation is CASSHTYGRWAKNIQYF.

This clonotype has at least ten counts. CDR3 protein: CASSLASWGPGANVLTF. CDR3 sequence (DNA): TGTGCCAGCAGCTTGGCTTCTTGGGGACCTGGGGCCAACGTCCTGACTTTC. The chain couples TRBV5-5 to TRBJ2-6; D assignment may be TRBD1 or TRBD2 (5 bases each). V dropped 0 bases and J dropped 2 bases, with 12 bases sitting between them. In germline, CDR1 is SGHKS, CDR2 YYEKEE (reference sequence). The CDR3 has 17 residues. Full variable domain (outside the CDR3, taken from reference TRBV5-5 and TRBJ2-6): DAGVTQSPTHLIKTRGQQVTLRCSPISGHKSVSWYQQVLGQGPQFIFQYYEKEERGRGNFPDRFSARQFPNYSSELNVNALLLGDSALYLCASSLASWGPGANVLTFGAGSRLTVL.

To note about this clonotype: Being one base from a much bigger clone, this may be a read error. The chain has TRBV15 and TRBJ2-1; 7 bases are shared with TRBD2. Germline V CDR1 and CDR2: LNHNV, YYDKDF (reference sequence). The CDR3 consists of 16 residues. The DNA of the CDR3 is TGTGCCACCGGCAGAGAGACCGGGACTATAGGCTATGAGCAGTTCTTC. Amino acid sequence: CATGRETGTIGYEQFF.

This clonotype was seen repeatedly, ten times or more. V usage is TRBV5-5 and J usage is TRBJ2-5, with a tentative D call TRBD1 (7 bases). The CDR3 has 14 amino acids. Germline loops: CDR1 SGHKS, CDR2 YYEKEE (reference sequence). V was cut by 0 bases and J by 9 bases, with 15 bases left in between. The CDR3 spells CASSLALAQGAQYF. The CDR3 nucleotides are TGTGCCAGCAGCTTGGCACTAGCCCAGGGGGCCCAGTACTTC.

In its sample, this clonotype was seen many times. V usage is TRBV29-1 and J usage is TRBJ1-1; 10 bases are shared with TRBD1. V lost 6 bases and J lost 12; bases outside the gene matches: 7. The CDR3 runs to 11 residues. Germline V gives CDR1 SQVTM, CDR2 ANQGSEA. The CDR3 DNA sequence: TGCAGCGTGGCTGGACAGGGGGGAACTTTCTTT. As protein: CSVAGQGGTFF.

This clonotype was observed many times. This chain links TRBV12-3 or TRBV12-4 with TRBJ2-3; D might be TRBD1 (5 bases). The CDR3 is 13 amino acids. V lost 3 bases to trimming and J lost 2 bases, with 6 bases between them. The CDR3 is CASSLDNTDTQYF. In nucleotides, the CDR3 is TGTGCCAGCAGTTTGGACAACACAGATACGCAGTATTTT.